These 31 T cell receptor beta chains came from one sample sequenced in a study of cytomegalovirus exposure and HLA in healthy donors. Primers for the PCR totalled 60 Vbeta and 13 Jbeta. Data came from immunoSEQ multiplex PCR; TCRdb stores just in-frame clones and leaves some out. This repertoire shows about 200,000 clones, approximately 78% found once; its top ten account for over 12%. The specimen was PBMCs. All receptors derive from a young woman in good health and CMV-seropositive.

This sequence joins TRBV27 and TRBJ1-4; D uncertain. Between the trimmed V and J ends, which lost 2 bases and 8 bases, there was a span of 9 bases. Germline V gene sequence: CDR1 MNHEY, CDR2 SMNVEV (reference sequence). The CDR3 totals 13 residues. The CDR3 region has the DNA TGTGCCAGCAGTTTAGTAGTACGCGAAAAACTGTTTTTT. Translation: CASSLVVREKLFF.

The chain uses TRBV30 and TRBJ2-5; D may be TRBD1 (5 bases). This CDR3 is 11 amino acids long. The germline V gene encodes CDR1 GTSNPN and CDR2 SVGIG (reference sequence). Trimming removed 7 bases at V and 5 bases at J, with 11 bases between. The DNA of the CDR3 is TGTGCCTACGGACAACGGGAGACCCAGTACTTC. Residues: CAYGQRETQYF.

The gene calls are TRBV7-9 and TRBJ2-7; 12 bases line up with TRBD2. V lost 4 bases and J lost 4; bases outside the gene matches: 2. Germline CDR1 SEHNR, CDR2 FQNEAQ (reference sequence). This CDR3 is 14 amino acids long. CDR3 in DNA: TGTGCCAGCAGCTCAGGGACTAGCGGGTACGAGCAGTACTTC. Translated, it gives CASSSGTSGYEQYF.

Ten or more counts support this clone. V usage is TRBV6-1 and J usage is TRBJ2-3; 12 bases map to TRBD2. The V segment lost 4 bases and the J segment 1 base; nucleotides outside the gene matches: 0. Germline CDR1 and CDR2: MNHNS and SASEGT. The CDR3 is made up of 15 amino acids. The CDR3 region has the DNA TGTGCCAGCAGTGGACTAGCGGGGGGCACAGATACGCAGTATTTT. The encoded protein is CASSGLAGGTDTQYF.

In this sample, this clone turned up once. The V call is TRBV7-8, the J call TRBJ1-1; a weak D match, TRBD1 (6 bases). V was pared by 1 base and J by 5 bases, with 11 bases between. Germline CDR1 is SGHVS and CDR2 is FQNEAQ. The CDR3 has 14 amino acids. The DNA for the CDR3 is TGTGCCAGCAGCTTAGTGGGGGGGGCAACTGAAGCTTTCTTT. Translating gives CASSLVGGATEAFF.

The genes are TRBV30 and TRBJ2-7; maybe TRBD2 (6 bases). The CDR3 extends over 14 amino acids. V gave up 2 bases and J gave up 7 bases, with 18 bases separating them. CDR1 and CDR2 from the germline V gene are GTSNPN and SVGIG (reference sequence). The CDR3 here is CAWSLAGLQWEQYF. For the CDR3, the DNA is TGTGCCTGGAGTCTTGCGGGGCTTCAGTGGGAGCAGTACTTC.

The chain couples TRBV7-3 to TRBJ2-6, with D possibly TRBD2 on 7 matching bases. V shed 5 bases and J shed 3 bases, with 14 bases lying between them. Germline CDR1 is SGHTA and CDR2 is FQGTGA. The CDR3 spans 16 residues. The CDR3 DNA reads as TGTGCCAGCAGCCCCGAAGGGGGGGTTGGGGCCAACGTCCTGACTTTC. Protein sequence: CASSPEGGVGANVLTF.

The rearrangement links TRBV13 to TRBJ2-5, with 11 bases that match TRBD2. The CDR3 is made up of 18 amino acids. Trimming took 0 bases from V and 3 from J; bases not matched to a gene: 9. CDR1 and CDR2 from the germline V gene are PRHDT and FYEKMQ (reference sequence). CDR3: CASSLGRSSGRREETQYF. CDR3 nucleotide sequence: TGTGCCAGCAGCTTAGGCCGGTCTAGCGGGAGGCGGGAAGAGACCCAGTACTTC.

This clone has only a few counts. This chain's CDR3 is CASSLGGQGARDTQYF. In DNA, the CDR3 is TGTGCCAGCAGCTTAGGTGGACAGGGGGCGCGTGATACGCAGTATTTT. The genes are TRBV7-8 and TRBJ2-3; 11 bases agree with TRBD1. Trimming at V came to 1 base and at J to 6 bases, leaving 6 bases not matched to a gene. CDR3 length equals 16 residues. The germline gives CDR1 SGHVS, CDR2 FQNEAQ.

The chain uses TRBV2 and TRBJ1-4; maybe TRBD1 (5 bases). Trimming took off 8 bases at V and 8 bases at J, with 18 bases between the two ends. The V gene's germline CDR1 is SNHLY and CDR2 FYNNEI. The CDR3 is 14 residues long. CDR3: CASGRGTQREKLFF. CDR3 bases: TGTGCCAGCGGACGGGGGACCCAGCGGGAAAAACTGTTTTTT.

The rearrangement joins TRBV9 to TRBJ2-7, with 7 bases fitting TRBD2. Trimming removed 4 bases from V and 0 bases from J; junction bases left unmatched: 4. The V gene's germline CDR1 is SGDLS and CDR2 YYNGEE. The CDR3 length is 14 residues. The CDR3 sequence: CASSPRDYSYEQYF. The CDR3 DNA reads TGTGCCAGCAGCCCCCGGGACTACTCCTACGAGCAGTACTTC.

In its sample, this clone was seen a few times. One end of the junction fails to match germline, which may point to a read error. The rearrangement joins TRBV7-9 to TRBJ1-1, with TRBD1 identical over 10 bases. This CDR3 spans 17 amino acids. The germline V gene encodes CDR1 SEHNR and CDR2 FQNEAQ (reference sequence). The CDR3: CSSSLPTGTGVNTEAFF. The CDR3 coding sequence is TGTTCCAGCAGCTTACCAACCGGGACAGGGGTGAACACTGAAGCTTTCTTT.

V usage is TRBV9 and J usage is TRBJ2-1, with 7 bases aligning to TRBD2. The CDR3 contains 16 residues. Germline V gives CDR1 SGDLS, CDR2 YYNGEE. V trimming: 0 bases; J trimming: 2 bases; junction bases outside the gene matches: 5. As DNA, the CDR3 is TGTGCCAGCAGCGTAGTACCGGGGAGGGCCTACAATGAGCAGTTCTTC. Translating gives CASSVVPGRAYNEQFF. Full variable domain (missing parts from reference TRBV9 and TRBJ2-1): DSGVTQTPKHLITATGQRVTLRCSPRSGDLSVYWYQQSLDQGLQFLIQYYNGEERAKGNILERFSAQQFPDLHSELNLSSLELGDSALYFCASSVVPGRAYNEQFFGPGTRLTVL.

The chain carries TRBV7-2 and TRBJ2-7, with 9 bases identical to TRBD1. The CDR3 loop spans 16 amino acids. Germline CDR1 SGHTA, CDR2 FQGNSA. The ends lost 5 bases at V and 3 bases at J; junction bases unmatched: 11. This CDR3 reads CASSPRTGTGNYEQYF. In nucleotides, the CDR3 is TGTGCCAGCAGCCCTAGGACTGGGACAGGGAACTACGAGCAGTACTTC.

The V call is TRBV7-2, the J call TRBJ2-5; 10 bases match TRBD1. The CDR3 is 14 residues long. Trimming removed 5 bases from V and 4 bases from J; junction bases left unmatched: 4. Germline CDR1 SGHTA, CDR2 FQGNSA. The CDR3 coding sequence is TGTGCCAGCAGCGGACAGGGGGTCCTAGAGACCCAGTACTTC. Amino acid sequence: CASSGQGVLETQYF.

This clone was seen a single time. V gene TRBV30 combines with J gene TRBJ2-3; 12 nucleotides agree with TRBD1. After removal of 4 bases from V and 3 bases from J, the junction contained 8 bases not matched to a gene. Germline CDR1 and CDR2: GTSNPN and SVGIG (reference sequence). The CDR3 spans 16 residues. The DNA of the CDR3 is TGTGCCTGGACTCGCCGGGACAGGGGGCTTACAGATACGCAGTATTTT. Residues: CAWTRRDRGLTDTQYF.

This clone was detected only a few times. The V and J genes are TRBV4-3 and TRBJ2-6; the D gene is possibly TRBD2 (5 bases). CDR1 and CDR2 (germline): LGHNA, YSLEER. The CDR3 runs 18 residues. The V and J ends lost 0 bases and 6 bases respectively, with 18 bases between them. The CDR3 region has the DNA TGCGCCAGCAGCCAAGATATATCGCGGGTTCTTTTGGCCAACGTCCTGACTTTC. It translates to CASSQDISRVLLANVLTF.

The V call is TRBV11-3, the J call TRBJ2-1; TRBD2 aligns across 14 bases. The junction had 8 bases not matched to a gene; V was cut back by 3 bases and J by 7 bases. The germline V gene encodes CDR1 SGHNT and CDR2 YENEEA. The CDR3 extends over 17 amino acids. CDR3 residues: CASSLTSGRGSGNEQFF. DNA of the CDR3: TGTGCCAGCAGCTTGACTAGCGGGAGGGGATCTGGGAATGAGCAGTTCTTC.

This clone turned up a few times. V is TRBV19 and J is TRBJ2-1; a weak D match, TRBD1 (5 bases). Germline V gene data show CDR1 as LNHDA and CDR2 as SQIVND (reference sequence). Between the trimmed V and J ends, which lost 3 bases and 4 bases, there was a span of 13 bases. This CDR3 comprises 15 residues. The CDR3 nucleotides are TGTGCCAGTAGTATTGGGGCGTTGGGGTACAATGAGCAGTTCTTC. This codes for CASSIGALGYNEQFF.

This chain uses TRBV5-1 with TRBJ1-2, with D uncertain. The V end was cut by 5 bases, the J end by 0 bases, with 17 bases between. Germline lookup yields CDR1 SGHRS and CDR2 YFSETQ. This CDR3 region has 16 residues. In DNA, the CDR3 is TGCGCCAGCAGGCCCGGGATGGCGAAAGCTAACTATGGCTACACCTTC. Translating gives CASRPGMAKANYGYTF.

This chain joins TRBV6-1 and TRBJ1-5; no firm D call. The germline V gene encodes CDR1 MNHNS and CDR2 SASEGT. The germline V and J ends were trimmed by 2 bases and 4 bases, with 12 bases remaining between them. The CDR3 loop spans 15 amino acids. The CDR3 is CASSELGVLNQPQHF. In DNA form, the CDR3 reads TGTGCCAGCAGTGAATTGGGAGTCCTAAATCAGCCCCAGCATTTT.

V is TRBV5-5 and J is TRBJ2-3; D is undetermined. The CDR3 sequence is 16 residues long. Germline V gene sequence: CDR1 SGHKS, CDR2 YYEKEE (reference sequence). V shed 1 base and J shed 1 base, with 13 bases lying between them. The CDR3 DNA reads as TGTGCCAGCAGCTTGTATGCCGAGAGCGGCACAGATACGCAGTATTTT. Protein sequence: CASSLYAESGTDTQYF. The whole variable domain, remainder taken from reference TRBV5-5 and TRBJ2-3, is DAGVTQSPTHLIKTRGQQVTLRCSPISGHKSVSWYQQVLGQGPQFIFQYYEKEERGRGNFPDRFSARQFPNYSSELNVNALLLGDSALYLCASSLYAESGTDTQYFGPGTRLTVL.

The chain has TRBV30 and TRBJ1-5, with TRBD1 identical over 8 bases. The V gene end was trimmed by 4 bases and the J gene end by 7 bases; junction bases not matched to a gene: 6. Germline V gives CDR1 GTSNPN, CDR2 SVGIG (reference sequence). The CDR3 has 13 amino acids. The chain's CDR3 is CAWTPDRDQPQHF. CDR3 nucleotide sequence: TGTGCCTGGACTCCGGACAGGGACCAGCCCCAGCATTTT.

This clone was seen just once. This CDR3 reads CASSLRQGAPNEQFF. CDR3 coding DNA: TGTGCCAGCAGTTTAAGGCAGGGGGCGCCGAATGAGCAGTTCTTC. V is TRBV27 and J is TRBJ2-1; 8 bases fit TRBD1. Germline trimming cut 2 bases from V and 7 bases from J; bases unmatched to any gene: 7. The CDR3 spans 15 residues. Germline CDR1 is MNHEY and CDR2 is SMNVEV (reference sequence).

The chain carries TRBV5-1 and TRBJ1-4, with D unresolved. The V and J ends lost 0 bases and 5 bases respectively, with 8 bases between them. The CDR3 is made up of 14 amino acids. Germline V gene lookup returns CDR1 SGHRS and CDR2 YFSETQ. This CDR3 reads CASSLAGENEKLFF. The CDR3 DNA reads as TGCGCCAGCAGCTTGGCCGGAGAGAATGAAAAACTGTTTTTT.

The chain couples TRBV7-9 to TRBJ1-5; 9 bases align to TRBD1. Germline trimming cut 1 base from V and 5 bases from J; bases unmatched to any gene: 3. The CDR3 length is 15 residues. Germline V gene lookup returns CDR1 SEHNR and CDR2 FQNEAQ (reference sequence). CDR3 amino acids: CASSLGTGVDQPQHF. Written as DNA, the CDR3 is TGTGCCAGCAGCTTAGGGACAGGGGTTGATCAGCCCCAGCATTTT.

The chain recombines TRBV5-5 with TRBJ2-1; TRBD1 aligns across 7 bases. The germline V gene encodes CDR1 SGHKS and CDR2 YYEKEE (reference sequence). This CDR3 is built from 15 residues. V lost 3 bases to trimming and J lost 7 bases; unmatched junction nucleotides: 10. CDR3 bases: TGTGCCAGCAGCTCGACAGGGCTCTTAGGGAATGAGCAGTTCTTC. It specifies CASSSTGLLGNEQFF.

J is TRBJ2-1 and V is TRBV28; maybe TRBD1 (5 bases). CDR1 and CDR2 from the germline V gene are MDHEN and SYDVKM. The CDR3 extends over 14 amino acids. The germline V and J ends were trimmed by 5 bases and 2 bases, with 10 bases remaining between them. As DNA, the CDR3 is TGTGCCAGCAGTCCCCTACAGGCCTACAATGAGCAGTTCTTC. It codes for CASSPLQAYNEQFF.

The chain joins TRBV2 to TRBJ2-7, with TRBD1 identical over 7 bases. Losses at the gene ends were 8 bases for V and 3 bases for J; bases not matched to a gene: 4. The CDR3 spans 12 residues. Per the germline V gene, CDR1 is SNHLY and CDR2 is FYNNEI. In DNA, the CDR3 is TGTGCCAGCCAGGGACAGAGCTACGAGCAGTACTTC. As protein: CASQGQSYEQYF. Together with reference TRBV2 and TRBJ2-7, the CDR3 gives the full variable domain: EPEVTQTPSHQVTQMGQEVILRCVPISNHLYFYWYRQILGQKVEFLVSFYNNEISEKSEIFDDQFSVERPDGSNFTLKIRSTKLEDSAMYFCASQGQSYEQYFGPGTRLTVT.

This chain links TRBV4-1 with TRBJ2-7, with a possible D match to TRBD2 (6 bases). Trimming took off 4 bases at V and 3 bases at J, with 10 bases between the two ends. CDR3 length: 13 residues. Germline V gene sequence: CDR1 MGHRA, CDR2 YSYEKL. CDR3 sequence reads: CASSLTRYYEQYF. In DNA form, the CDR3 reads TGCGCCAGCAGCCTGACTAGATACTACGAGCAGTACTTC.

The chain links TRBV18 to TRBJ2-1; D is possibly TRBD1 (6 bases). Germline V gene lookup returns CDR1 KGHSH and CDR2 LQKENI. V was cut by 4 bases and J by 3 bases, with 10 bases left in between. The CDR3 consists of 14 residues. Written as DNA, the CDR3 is TGTGCCAGCTCACTAACAGGGTACTACAATGAGCAGTTCTTC. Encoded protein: CASSLTGYYNEQFF. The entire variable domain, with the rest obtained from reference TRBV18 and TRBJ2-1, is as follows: NAGVMQNPRHLVRRRGQEARLRCSPMKGHSHVYWYRQLPEEGLKFMVYLQKENIIDESGMPKERFSAEFPKEGPSILRIQQVVRGDSAAYFCASSLTGYYNEQFFGPGTRLTVL.